This T cell receptor beta chain was sequenced during a study of OX40 agonist ivuxolimab in advanced cancers. Overall study context: Earlier treatment with anti-PD-1, anti-PD-L1 or anti-CTLA-4 was permitted, and roughly 42% had received some. Study conclusions and caveats: Some of the nonresponding patients also showed low levels of normalized T-cell clonal expansion. Doses of 0.1 to 3.0 mg/kg were accompanied by clonal expansion of CD4+ and CD8+ blood T cells by week 6.

Assay: immunoSEQ multiplex PCR; the TCRdb copy retains only in-frame clones and omits some. The table records about 43,000 clones, more than 75% of them present only once. Researchers took blood at baseline, on cycle 4 day 1, and on cycle 7 day 1. As for this clone: Its matching antigen is unknown.

The CDR3 has 15 amino acids. Per germline, CDR1 SGHRS and CDR2 YFSETQ. Trimming shortened V by 0 bases and J by 7 bases, and 14 bases separated the two germline ends. Sample: CD4+ or CD8+ T cells sorted from blood, taken in a trial of the OX40 agonist ivuxolimab. The chain recombines TRBV5-1 with TRBJ2-1; maybe TRBD2 (6 bases). The clonotype originates from an adult with an advanced solid tumor such as melanoma, head and neck, liver or kidney cancer. CDR3 sequence (DNA): TGCGCCAGCAGCTTGGGCGGCGGGGCCGGGAATGAGCAGTTCTTC. Amino acid sequence: CASSLGGGAGNEQFF.